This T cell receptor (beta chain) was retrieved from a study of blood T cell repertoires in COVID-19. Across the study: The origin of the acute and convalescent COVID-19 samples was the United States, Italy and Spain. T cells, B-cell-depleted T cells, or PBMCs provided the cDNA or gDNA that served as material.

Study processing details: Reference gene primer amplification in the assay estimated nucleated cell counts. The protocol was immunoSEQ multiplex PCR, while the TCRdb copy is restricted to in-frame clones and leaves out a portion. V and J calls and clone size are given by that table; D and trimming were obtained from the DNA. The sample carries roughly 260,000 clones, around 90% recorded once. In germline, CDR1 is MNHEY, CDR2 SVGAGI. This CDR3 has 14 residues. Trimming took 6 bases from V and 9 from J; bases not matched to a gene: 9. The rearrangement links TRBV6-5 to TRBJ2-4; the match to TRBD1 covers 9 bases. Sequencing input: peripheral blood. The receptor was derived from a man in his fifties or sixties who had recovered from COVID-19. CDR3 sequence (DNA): TGTGCCAGCAGCCCGGACAGGGGAAGAGGCATTCAGTACTTC. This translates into CASSPDRGRGIQYF.